One sample yielded the 23 T cell receptor beta chains listed below, sequenced in a study of tumor-infiltrating lymphocytes in primary liver carcinoma. Reverse transcription of approximately 500 ng total RNA with a constant-region primer produced TCR beta cDNA. TCR beta libraries came from three nested multiplex PCR rounds using slightly modified ARM-PCR. Two initial PCR rounds of around 10 cycles each paired TRBV1-TRBV30 forward primers with a C-beta reverse primer. TCRdb reprocessed the multiplex PCR reads with MiXCR, giving one entry per CDR3 protein. Here the sample spans 180,000 or so distinct CDR3 sequences, over 50% being singletons. The blood RNA (from unsorted whole blood) was obtained, and germline DNA was also extracted. The specimen was peripheral blood. These receptors all stem from a man aged 40-49 years with primary liver carcinoma and hepatitis B virus infection.

The chain combines TRBV11-2 with TRBJ2-3, with TRBD2 matching over 7 bases. The CDR3 consists of 15 residues. The junction had 4 bases not matched to a gene; V was cut back by 2 bases and J by 2 bases. The germline V gene encodes CDR1 SGHAT and CDR2 FQNNGV. For the CDR3, the DNA is TGTGCCAGCAGCTTATCGGGGGGAACCACAGATACGCAGTATTTT. Its translation is CASSLSGGTTDTQYF.

This chain connects TRBV10-3 to TRBJ1-5, with 9 bases aligning to TRBD1. CDR1 is ENHRY and CDR2 is SYGVKD in the germline V gene. The CDR3 is 13 amino acids. V lost 4 bases, J lost 5 bases, and 0 bases stayed unmatched. Here the CDR3 reads CAISGTGDQPQHF. The DNA of the CDR3 is TGTGCCATCAGTGGGACAGGGGATCAGCCCCAGCATTTT.

This clonotype was seen many times. The V gene is TRBV11-2, the J gene TRBJ2-7, with 8 bases fitting TRBD2. Trimming took 0 bases from V and 1 from J; bases not matched to a gene: 5. This CDR3 has 16 amino acids. Germline CDR1 and CDR2: SGHAT and FQNNGV. This chain's CDR3 is CASSLDFAGGSYEQYF. Written as DNA, the CDR3 is TGTGCCAGCAGCTTAGATTTCGCGGGAGGTTCCTACGAGCAGTACTTC.

This clonotype was recorded only once. The CDR3 does not close with the conserved phenylalanine or tryptophan, likely indicating a read error. This chain links TRBV11-2 with TRBJ2-7, with TRBD1 matching 8 bases. The V gene end was trimmed by 5 bases and the J gene end by 2 bases; junction bases not matched to a gene: 11. Germline values: CDR1 SGHAT, CDR2 FQNNGV. The CDR3 totals 16 residues. The CDR3 is CASSVPGQVLTYEQYY. DNA of the CDR3: TGTGCCAGCAGCGTCCCGGGACAGGTGCTAACCTACGAGCAGTACTAC.

This clonotype was seen a few times. The DNA for the CDR3 is TGTGCCAGCAACGCCCTGACGGGAACCTACGAGCAGTACTTC. Translation gives CASNALTGTYEQYF. V gene TRBV28 combines with J gene TRBJ2-7, with a possible D match to TRBD2 (5 bases). Germline V gene data show CDR1 as MDHEN and CDR2 as SYDVKM. V was clipped by 7 bases and J by 2 bases, with 15 bases between them. This CDR3 has 14 residues.

This chain links TRBV7-8 with TRBJ2-1; tentatively, D is TRBD2 (6 bases). Trimming took off 3 bases at V and 9 bases at J, with 18 bases between the two ends. The CDR3 loop spans 15 amino acids. Germline CDR1 is SGHVS and CDR2 is FQNEAQ. The chain's CDR3 is CASSLREAVGGEQFF. The CDR3 nucleotides read TGTGCCAGCAGCTTGCGTGAGGCGGTGGGGGGTGAGCAGTTCTTC.

The rearrangement uses TRBV12-3 or TRBV12-4 and TRBJ1-1; D is undetermined. This CDR3 comprises 12 residues. Trimming removed 4 bases from V and 1 base from J, with 4 bases in between. The CDR3 sequence: CASSWRNTEAFF. CDR3 nucleotides: TGTGCCAGCAGTTGGCGGAACACTGAAGCTTTCTTT.

This clonotype was recorded a few times. V usage is TRBV12-3 or TRBV12-4 and J usage is TRBJ2-1; D gene ambiguous. Trimming stripped 3 bases from V and 10 bases from J, with 13 bases between. This CDR3 has 13 residues. The CDR3 loop is CASSFEERKEQFF. The CDR3 DNA reads as TGTGCCAGCAGTTTTGAAGAACGAAAGGAGCAGTTCTTC.

This clonotype has only a few counts. Written as DNA, the CDR3 is TGTGCCAGCAGCTTAGGGGGCAGGGGCTTGAACACTGAAGCTTTCTTT. It codes for CASSLGGRGLNTEAFF. This sequence joins TRBV13 and TRBJ1-1; a weak D match, TRBD1 (6 bases). The germline V gene has CDR1 PRHDT and CDR2 FYEKMQ (reference sequence). Trimming left V 0 bases short and J 0 bases short, with 11 bases between. The CDR3 runs to 16 residues.

This clonotype has only a few counts. With a much larger clone just one base away, this may be a read error. The chain employs TRBV11-2 and TRBJ2-1; D ambiguous. V was shortened by 5 bases and J by 4 bases, with 15 bases between the two germline ends. In germline, CDR1 is SGHAT, CDR2 FQNNGV. The CDR3 covers 15 residues. The CDR3 loop is CASSPVTSGYNEQFF. CDR3 in DNA: TGTGCCAGCAGCCCGGTCACGTCGGGTTACAATGAGCAGTTCTTC.

This clonotype has a handful of counts. Written as DNA, the CDR3 is TGTGCCAGCAGCTTTCGACTAGCGGGAGGTAATGAGCAGTTCTTC. This encodes CASSFRLAGGNEQFF. The chain uses TRBV5-5 and TRBJ2-1; 13 bases match TRBD2. The trim removed 2 bases at V and 7 bases at J, leaving 3 bases unmatched. Germline CDR1 and CDR2: SGHKS and YYEKEE (reference sequence). The length of the CDR3 is 15 residues. Drawing the rest from reference TRBV5-5 and TRBJ2-1, the complete variable domain is DAGVTQSPTHLIKTRGQQVTLRCSPISGHKSVSWYQQVLGQGPQFIFQYYEKEERGRGNFPDRFSARQFPNYSSELNVNALLLGDSALYLCASSFRLAGGNEQFFGPGTRLTVL.

This rearrangement joins TRBV12-3 or TRBV12-4 to TRBJ1-2; D not certain. The V gene lost 3 bases and the J gene lost 4 bases, with 18 bases spanning the gap. The CDR3 length is 16 residues. In nucleotides, the CDR3 is TGTGCCAGCAGTTTTCTCATTGGACCAGAATTCTATGGCTACACCTTC. Its translation is CASSFLIGPEFYGYTF.

The CDR3, as DNA: TGTGCCAGCAGTGAAGAGGAGTATGAACGCAATCAGCCCCAGCATTTT. It is translated as CASSEEEYERNQPQHF. This sequence joins TRBV6-1 and TRBJ1-5; D not resolved. V lost 1 base to trimming and J lost 2 bases, with 12 bases between them. The length of the CDR3 is 16 residues. CDR1 and CDR2 (germline): MNHNS, SASEGT.

The chain combines TRBV12-3 or TRBV12-4 with TRBJ2-7; 9 bases are a match to TRBD1. The CDR3 contains 14 residues. Losses at the gene ends were 3 bases for V and 3 bases for J; bases not matched to a gene: 3. CDR3 coding DNA: TGTGCCAGCAGTTTGGGACAGGGTTTCTACGAGCAGTACTTC. Amino acids: CASSLGQGFYEQYF.

The CDR3 here is CAITKGLAGSAYEQYF. The CDR3 region has the DNA TGTGCCATCACGAAGGGACTAGCGGGATCCGCGTACGAGCAGTACTTC. The chain combines TRBV10-3 with TRBJ2-7; 13 bases are a match to TRBD2. The trim removed 7 bases at V and 4 bases at J, leaving 10 bases unmatched. This CDR3 is 16 amino acids long. The germline V gene encodes CDR1 ENHRY and CDR2 SYGVKD.

As regards this clonotype: This could be a read error, since a much larger clone is one nucleotide away. CDR3 amino acids: CASSLLLGSGSGTDTQYF. CDR3 bases: TGTGCCAGCAGCTTACTGCTGGGTAGCGGGAGTGGAACAGATACGCAGTATTTT. This chain links TRBV11-2 with TRBJ2-3, with TRBD2 matching 9 bases. Germline lookup yields CDR1 SGHAT and CDR2 FQNNGV. This CDR3 is built from 18 residues. The trim removed 2 bases at V and 3 bases at J, leaving 12 bases unmatched.

The chain uses TRBV6-1 and TRBJ2-5; 10 nucleotides line up with TRBD1. J gave up 7 bases and V 1 base, and 12 bases lay outside the gene matches. Looked up from germline, CDR1 is MNHNS and CDR2 is SASEGT. The CDR3 is 17 residues long. This chain's CDR3 is CASSEDAGQGPAGTQYF. The CDR3 DNA follows: TGTGCCAGCAGTGAAGATGCGGGACAGGGGCCCGCGGGGACCCAGTACTTC.

There are many counts of this clonotype. The genes are TRBV29-1 and TRBJ2-7, with D maybe TRBD2 (6 bases). This CDR3 is built from 13 residues. In germline, CDR1 is SQVTM, CDR2 ANQGSEA. V lost 6 bases to trimming and J lost 1 base, with 13 bases between them. CDR3 bases: TGCAGCGTGGAGGGGCCCCCGTCCTACGAGCAGTACTTC. Protein product: CSVEGPPSYEQYF.

This clonotype was picked up a small number of times. The V call is TRBV5-4, the J call TRBJ1-1; weak D call: TRBD1 (6 bases). The CDR3 spans 12 residues. Germline loops: CDR1 SGHNT, CDR2 YYREEE (reference sequence). The germline V and J ends were trimmed by 4 bases and 7 bases, with 11 bases remaining between them. The CDR3 is CASSPQQGEAFF. The DNA for the CDR3 is TGTGCCAGCAGCCCACAACAGGGTGAAGCTTTCTTT.

The chain couples TRBV28 to TRBJ1-1; possible D gene TRBD1, 6 bases. This CDR3 is built from 16 residues. Germline values: CDR1 MDHEN, CDR2 SYDVKM. V was pared by 4 bases and J by 6 bases, with 21 bases between. The CDR3 sequence is CASSSTESRGFAEAFF. The CDR3 DNA sequence: TGTGCCAGCAGTTCTACAGAATCCAGGGGATTCGCTGAAGCTTTCTTT.

This chain uses TRBV29-1 with TRBJ2-1, with a possible D match to TRBD1 (6 bases). Germline V gene data show CDR1 as SQVTM and CDR2 as ANQGSEA. The CDR3 contains 18 residues. With 3 bases removed from V and 0 bases from J, the gap between germline ends came to 21 bases. The CDR3: CSVDNSVRIRGSYNEQFF. The CDR3, as DNA: TGCAGCGTTGATAATAGCGTGAGAATCAGGGGCTCCTACAATGAGCAGTTCTTC.

The chain combines TRBV13 with TRBJ2-3, with 11 bases fitting TRBD2. Germline CDR1 reads PRHDT; CDR2 reads FYEKMQ (reference sequence). The CDR3 is 16 residues long. The trim removed 5 bases at V and 4 bases at J, leaving 8 bases unmatched. The CDR3 sequence: CASSPLAGVKSDTQYF. CDR3 DNA: TGTGCCAGCAGCCCACTAGCGGGAGTGAAATCAGATACGCAGTATTTT.

With respect to this clonotype: The CDR3 ends on some other residue instead of the conserved phenylalanine or tryptophan, so this is likely a read error. J is TRBJ1-2 and V is TRBV29-1, with unresolved D. This CDR3 is built from 10 residues. Trimming cost V 2 bases and J 2 bases, with 0 bases left between them. Germline CDR1 is SQVTM and CDR2 is ANQGSEA. The CDR3 DNA reads as TGCAGCGTTGAAAACTATGGCTACACCTCC. It is translated as CSVENYGYTS.